This entry describes one TCR beta chain. Germline V gene data show CDR1 as MDHEN and CDR2 as SYDVKM. The V end was cut by 4 bases, the J end by 10 bases, with 17 bases between. This CDR3 is built from 15 residues. RNA transcripts served as template for amplifying TCR beta CDR3 sequences. An initial RT-PCR round employing HTBI primers preceded a second-round multiplex PCR. TCRdb reprocessed the multiplex PCR reads with MiXCR, giving one entry per CDR3 protein. In the table there are roughly 220,000 distinct CDR3 sequences, 40% to 50% of which are singletons. Ophthalmopathy donors' eye disease showed moderate-to-severe activity, CAS of at least 3, NOSPECS of at least 4 and duration under 3 months. A volume of 9.5 to 10 ml of fresh peripheral blood supplied the PBMCs. The entry originates in a study of Graves' ophthalmopathy and Graves' hyperthyroidism. Study context: The blood sample was drawn at first diagnosis and before any treatment.

The receptor comes from an adult man with Graves' ophthalmopathy. Specimen: peripheral blood. V and J are TRBV28 and TRBJ1-6; the D gene is possibly TRBD1 (5 bases). The CDR3 DNA reads as TGTGCCAGCAGTTCGGGGGGGGTTACTCCCTCACCCCTCCACTTT. Encoded protein: CASSSGGVTPSPLHF.